The 14 T cell receptor beta chains presented below share a single source sample, sequenced in a study of T cell responses to AZD1222 COVID-19 vaccine. TCRdb's copy holds only in-frame clones and misses some; the assay was immunoSEQ multiplex PCR. The profile shows about 130,000 clones, roughly 87% of them singletons. The sample here was peripheral blood, taken 28 days after the second AZD1222 dose. The origin of the receptors is an adult who received the AZD1222 COVID-19 vaccine.

This chain connects TRBV7-9 to TRBJ1-4, with 8 bases fitting TRBD1. With V trimmed by 1 base and J by 5 bases, 0 bases remained unmatched. The CDR3 runs 14 residues. From germline, CDR1 is SEHNR and CDR2 FQNEAQ (reference sequence). CDR3: CASSLDRGNEKLFF. The CDR3 nucleotides read TGTGCCAGCAGCTTAGACAGGGGGAATGAAAAACTGTTTTTT.

This chain uses TRBV6-1 with TRBJ2-7; TRBD2 agrees at 8 bases. The CDR3 consists of 16 residues. The junction had 10 bases not matched to a gene; V was cut back by 4 bases and J by 2 bases. Per germline, CDR1 MNHNS and CDR2 SASEGT. CDR3 bases: TGTGCCAGCAGTGCCGCCGTGCAAGCGGGAGCCTACGAGCAGTACTTC. Encoded protein: CASSAAVQAGAYEQYF.

CDR3 sequence: CASSPRRAQETQYF. Written as DNA, the CDR3 is TGTGCCAGCAGCCCCCGAAGGGCTCAAGAGACCCAGTACTTC. The chain employs TRBV3-1 (or the pseudogene TRBV3-2) and TRBJ2-5; the D is unclear. Deletions cut 4 bases from V and 2 bases from J, with 11 bases between. This CDR3 is built from 14 residues. The V gene's germline CDR1 is LGHDT and CDR2 YNNKEL (reference sequence).

J is TRBJ2-7 and V is TRBV6-5, with 8 positions matching TRBD1. The length of the CDR3 is 14 residues. The germline CDR1 and CDR2 sequences are MNHEY and SVGAGI. V trimming: 3 bases; J trimming: 6 bases; junction bases outside the gene matches: 7. As DNA, the CDR3 is TGTGCCAGCAGTTATGGACAGGGTAGCTTCGAGCAGTACTTC. It yields the protein CASSYGQGSFEQYF.

The chain links TRBV5-5 to TRBJ1-6; D unresolved. Germline lookup yields CDR1 SGHKS and CDR2 YYEKEE (reference sequence). CDR3 size: 14 residues. V lost 0 bases to trimming and J lost 5 bases, with 6 bases between them. The CDR3 region is CASSLGPNNSPLHF. CDR3 nucleotide sequence: TGTGCCAGCAGCTTGGGTCCAAATAATTCACCCCTCCACTTT.

This chain links TRBV9 with TRBJ1-6, with D unresolved. The CDR3 is 15 amino acids. V lost 0 bases and J lost 0, with 4 bases in between. Germline values: CDR1 SGDLS, CDR2 YYNGEE. CDR3 sequence reads: CASSVAASYNSPLHF. The CDR3 bases are TGTGCCAGCAGCGTAGCTGCCTCCTATAATTCACCCCTCCACTTT.

This clone has only one observation. The J gene is TRBJ2-7, the V gene TRBV30; D is ambiguous. The CDR3 loop spans 14 amino acids. The V end lost 1 base, the J end lost 0 bases, and 10 bases lay between the germline ends. Looked up from germline, CDR1 is GTSNPN and CDR2 is SVGIG (reference sequence). The chain's CDR3 is CAWSDDMHSYEQYF. CDR3 in DNA: TGTGCCTGGAGTGATGACATGCACTCCTACGAGCAGTACTTC.

This clone was seen only a few times. The rearrangement uses TRBV30 and TRBJ1-5; tentatively, D is TRBD1 (5 bases). Germline V lookup: CDR1 GTSNPN, CDR2 SVGIG (reference sequence). Trimming took off 0 bases at V and 6 bases at J, with 12 bases between the two ends. The CDR3 contains 14 residues. The CDR3 sequence is CAWSVGARTQPQHF. CDR3 DNA: TGTGCCTGGAGTGTAGGGGCTCGTACTCAGCCCCAGCATTTT.

V usage is TRBV7-2 and J usage is TRBJ2-4; tentatively, D is TRBD2 (5 bases). Germline loops: CDR1 SGHTA, CDR2 FQGNSA. This CDR3 comprises 15 residues. Trimming removed 5 bases from V and 9 bases from J, with 20 bases in between. The CDR3 DNA is TGTGCCAGCAGCCCCTCGCGAGCGGCCGGCAGCATTCAGTACTTC. This gives the protein CASSPSRAAGSIQYF.

This rearrangement joins TRBV5-6 to TRBJ1-5; possibly TRBD1 for D (5 bases). V was clipped by 2 bases and J by 9 bases, with 15 bases between them. Germline CDR1 and CDR2: SGHDT and YYEEEE. The CDR3 sequence is 14 residues long. CDR3 sequence reads: CASSFSQVPGPQHF. The CDR3 region has the DNA TGTGCCAGCAGCTTTTCACAGGTGCCTGGGCCCCAGCATTTT.

This chain's CDR3 is CARLQGAHYGYTF. The CDR3 DNA is TGTGCCAGACTACAGGGGGCTCACTATGGCTACACCTTC. V and J are TRBV2 and TRBJ1-2, with 9 bases lining up with TRBD1. With 9 bases clipped from V and 3 bases from J, the junction kept 5 bases outside the gene matches. The CDR3 consists of 13 residues. CDR1 and CDR2 (germline): SNHLY, FYNNEI. Full variable domain (missing parts from reference TRBV2 and TRBJ1-2): EPEVTQTPSHQVTQMGQEVILRCVPISNHLYFYWYRQILGQKVEFLVSFYNNEISEKSEIFDDQFSVERPDGSNFTLKIRSTKLEDSAMYFCARLQGAHYGYTFGSGTRLTVV.

The chain carries TRBV5-1 and TRBJ2-1; TRBD2 might be the D (6 bases). Germline V gene sequence: CDR1 SGHRS, CDR2 YFSETQ. The CDR3 length is 16 residues. The V end lost 4 bases, the J end lost 7 bases, and 21 bases lay between the germline ends. The CDR3 region is CASSLRQSGGGNEQFF. As DNA, the CDR3 is TGCGCCAGCAGCCTACGACAGTCCGGGGGTGGGAATGAGCAGTTCTTC.

This rearrangement joins TRBV25-1 to TRBJ1-2, with no clear D. The ends were cut back, 5 bases at V and 7 bases at J, with 14 bases in the middle. This CDR3 region has 13 residues. Per germline, CDR1 MGHDK and CDR2 SYGVNS. CDR3 DNA: TGTGCCAGCAGTCGAACAGTCGGTGGTGGCTACACCTTC. Encoded protein: CASSRTVGGGYTF.

The chain carries TRBV9 and TRBJ2-1; D is perhaps TRBD2 (6 bases). The V gene's germline CDR1 is SGDLS and CDR2 YYNGEE. The length of the CDR3 is 15 residues. The V end lost 0 bases, the J end lost 6 bases, and 13 bases lay between the germline ends. CDR3 nucleotide sequence: TGTGCCAGCAGCGTAGAGGCGGGACGCGCCAATGAGCAGTTCTTC. It specifies CASSVEAGRANEQFF.